This TCR beta chain was identified in a study of PD-1 blockade in classical Hodgkin lymphoma. Study-level results: Reports indicated that newly diagnosed patients had lower baseline TCR diversity than healthy donors did. Sources of repertoire differences remain undefined, possibly disease activity or prior therapy.

V lost 10 bases, J lost 3 bases, and 21 bases lay in between. The V gene's germline CDR1 is PRHDT and CDR2 FYEKMQ (reference sequence). This CDR3 comprises 15 residues. Every patient had relapsed following autologous stem cell transplantation, and cohorts differed in brentuximab vedotin exposure. Sequenced by immunoSEQ multiplex PCR; TCRdb stores in-frame clones only, minus some. Of 35,000 to 45,000 clones in the sample, approximately 64% are singletons; the top ten hold approximately 3%. To note about this clone: The antigen is undetermined.

Sample: peripheral blood mononuclear cells (PBMCs), taken at baseline. The sequence came from a human donor with classical Hodgkin lymphoma. V and J are TRBV13 and TRBJ1-2; D may be TRBD1 (5 bases). For the CDR3, the DNA is TGTGCCACCTCTTCAGATCAGGGATCGGACTATGGCTACACCTTC. It encodes CATSSDQGSDYGYTF.